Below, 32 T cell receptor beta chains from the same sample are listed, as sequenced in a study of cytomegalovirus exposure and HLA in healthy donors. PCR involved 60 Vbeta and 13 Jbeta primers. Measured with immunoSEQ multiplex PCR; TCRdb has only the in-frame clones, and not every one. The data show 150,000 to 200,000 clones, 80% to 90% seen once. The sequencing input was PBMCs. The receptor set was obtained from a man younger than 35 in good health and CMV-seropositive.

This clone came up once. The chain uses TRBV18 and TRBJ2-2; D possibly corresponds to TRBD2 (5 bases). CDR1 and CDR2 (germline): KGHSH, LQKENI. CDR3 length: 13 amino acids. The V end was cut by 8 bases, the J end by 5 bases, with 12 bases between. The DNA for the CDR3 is TGTGCCAGCCCGGAGGCGCGGACCGGGGAGCTGTTTTTT. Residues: CASPEARTGELFF. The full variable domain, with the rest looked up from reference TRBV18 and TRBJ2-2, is NAGVMQNPRHLVRRRGQEARLRCSPMKGHSHVYWYRQLPEEGLKFMVYLQKENIIDESGMPKERFSAEFPKEGPSILRIQQVVRGDSAAYFCASPEARTGELFFGEGSRLTVL.

The CDR3 nucleotides are TGTGCCAGCAGCTTCCGGACAGGGGTCCCCGGGGAGCTGTTTTTT. Translating it yields CASSFRTGVPGELFF. The rearrangement joins TRBV9 to TRBJ2-2, with TRBD1 identical over 9 bases. The J segment lost 6 bases and the V segment lost 4 bases, leaving 7 bases of the junction unmatched. This CDR3 contains 15 residues. CDR1 is SGDLS and CDR2 is YYNGEE in the germline V gene.

The DNA of the CDR3 is TGTGCAAGTCGTTTCAGCAGGGGTCTAAAGGGCAATCAGCCCCAGCATTTT. Translated: CASRFSRGLKGNQPQHF. The chain employs TRBV12-2 and TRBJ1-5; whether TRBD1, the table's D call, matches the DNA was not checked. TRBV12-2 counts as a pseudogene. The CDR3 runs to 17 residues.

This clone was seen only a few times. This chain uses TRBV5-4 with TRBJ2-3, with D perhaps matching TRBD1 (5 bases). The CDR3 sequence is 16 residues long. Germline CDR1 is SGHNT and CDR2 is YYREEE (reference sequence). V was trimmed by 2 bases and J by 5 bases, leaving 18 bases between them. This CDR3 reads CASSFIGAGLRDTQYF. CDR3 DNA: TGTGCCAGCAGCTTTATAGGGGCCGGCCTTAGAGATACGCAGTATTTT.

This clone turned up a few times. The CDR3: CSVVSSGNTIYF. The CDR3 DNA sequence: TGCAGCGTTGTCAGCTCTGGAAACACCATATATTTT. The chain has TRBV29-1 and TRBJ1-3; no reliable D call. V lost 4 bases to trimming and J lost 0 bases, with 4 bases between them. The germline V gene has CDR1 SQVTM and CDR2 ANQGSEA. CDR3 length: 12 amino acids.

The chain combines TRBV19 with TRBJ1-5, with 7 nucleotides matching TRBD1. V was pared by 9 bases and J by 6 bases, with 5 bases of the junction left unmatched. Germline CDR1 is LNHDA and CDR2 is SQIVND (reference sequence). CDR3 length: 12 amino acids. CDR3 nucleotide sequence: TGTGCCAGAAGACAGGGACTTCAGCCCCAGCATTTT. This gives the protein CARRQGLQPQHF.

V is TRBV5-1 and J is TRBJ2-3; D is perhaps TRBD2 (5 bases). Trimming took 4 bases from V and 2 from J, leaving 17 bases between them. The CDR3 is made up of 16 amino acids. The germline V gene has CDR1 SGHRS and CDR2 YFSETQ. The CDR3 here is CASSGSDSIPTDTQYF. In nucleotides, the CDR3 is TGCGCCAGCAGCGGGTCGGACTCGATCCCCACAGATACGCAGTATTTT. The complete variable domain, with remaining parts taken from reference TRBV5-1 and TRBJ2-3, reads KAGVTQTPRYLIKTRGQQVTLSCSPISGHRSVSWYQQTPGQGLQFLFEYFSETQRNKGNFPGRFSGRQFSNSRSEMNVSTLELGDSALYLCASSGSDSIPTDTQYFGPGTRLTVL.

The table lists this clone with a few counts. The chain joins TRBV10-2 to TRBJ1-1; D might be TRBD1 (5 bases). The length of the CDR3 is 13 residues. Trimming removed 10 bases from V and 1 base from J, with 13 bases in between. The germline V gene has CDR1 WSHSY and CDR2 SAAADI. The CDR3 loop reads CATKEGRNTEAFF. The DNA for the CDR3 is TGCGCCACTAAGGAGGGGAGGAACACTGAAGCTTTCTTT.

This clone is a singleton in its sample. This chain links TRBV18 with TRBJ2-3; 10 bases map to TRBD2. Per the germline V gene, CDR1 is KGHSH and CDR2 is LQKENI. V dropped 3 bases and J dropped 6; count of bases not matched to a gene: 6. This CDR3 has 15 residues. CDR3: CASSPGASGGDTQYF. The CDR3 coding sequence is TGTGCCAGCTCACCGGGTGCTAGCGGGGGTGATACGCAGTATTTT.

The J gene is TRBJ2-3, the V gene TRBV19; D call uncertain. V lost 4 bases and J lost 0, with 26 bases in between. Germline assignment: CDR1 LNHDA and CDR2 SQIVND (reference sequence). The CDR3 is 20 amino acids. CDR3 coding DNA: TGTGCCAGTAGTACGGTCGACCCCTCGGCTCCCTGGGCTAGCACAGATACGCAGTATTTT. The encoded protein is CASSTVDPSAPWASTDTQYF.

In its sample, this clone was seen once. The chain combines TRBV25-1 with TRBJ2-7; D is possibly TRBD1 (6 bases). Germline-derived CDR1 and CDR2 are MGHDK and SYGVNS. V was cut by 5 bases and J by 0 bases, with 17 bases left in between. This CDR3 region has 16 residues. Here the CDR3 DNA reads TGTGCCAGCAGTACAAACAGGGCTTCTAGCTCCTACGAGCAGTACTTC. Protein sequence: CASSTNRASSSYEQYF.

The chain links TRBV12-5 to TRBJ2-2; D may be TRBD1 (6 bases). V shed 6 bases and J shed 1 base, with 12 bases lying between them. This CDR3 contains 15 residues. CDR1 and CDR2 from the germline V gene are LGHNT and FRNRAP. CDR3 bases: TGTGCTAGTGGCCCCGCGGACAGGAACACCGGGGAGCTGTTTTTT. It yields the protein CASGPADRNTGELFF.

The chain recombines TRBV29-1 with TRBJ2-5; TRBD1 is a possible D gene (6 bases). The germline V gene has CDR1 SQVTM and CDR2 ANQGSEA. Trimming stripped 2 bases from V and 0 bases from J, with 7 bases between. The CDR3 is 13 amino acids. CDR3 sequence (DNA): TGCAGCGTTGAACAGGGGAACCAAGAGACCCAGTACTTC. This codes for CSVEQGNQETQYF.

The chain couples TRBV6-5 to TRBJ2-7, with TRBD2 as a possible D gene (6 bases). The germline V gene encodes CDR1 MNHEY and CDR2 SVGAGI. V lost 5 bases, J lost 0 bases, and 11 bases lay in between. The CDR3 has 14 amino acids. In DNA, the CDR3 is TGTGCCAGCAGTGATGGGGGGACCTCCTACGAGCAGTACTTC. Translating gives CASSDGGTSYEQYF.

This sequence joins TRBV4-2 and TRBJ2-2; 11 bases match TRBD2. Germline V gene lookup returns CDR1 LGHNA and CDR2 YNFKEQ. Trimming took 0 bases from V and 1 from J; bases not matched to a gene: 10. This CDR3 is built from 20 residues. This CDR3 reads CASSQDLRGLAGGNTGELFF. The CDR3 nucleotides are TGTGCCAGCAGCCAAGACCTAAGGGGGCTAGCGGGGGGGAACACCGGGGAGCTGTTTTTT.

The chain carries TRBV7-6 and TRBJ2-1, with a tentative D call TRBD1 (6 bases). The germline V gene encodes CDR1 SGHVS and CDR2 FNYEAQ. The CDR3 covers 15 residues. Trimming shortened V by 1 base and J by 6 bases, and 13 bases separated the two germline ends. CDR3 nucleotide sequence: TGTGCCAGCAGCTTAGGGCGTCTAGGGGGCAATGAGCAGTTCTTC. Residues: CASSLGRLGGNEQFF.

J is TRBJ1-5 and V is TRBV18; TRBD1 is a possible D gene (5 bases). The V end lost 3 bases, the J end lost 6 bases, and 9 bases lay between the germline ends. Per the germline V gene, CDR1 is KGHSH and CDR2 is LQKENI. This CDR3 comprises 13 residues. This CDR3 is CASSPQGVQPQHF. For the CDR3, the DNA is TGTGCCAGCTCACCGCAGGGTGTTCAGCCCCAGCATTTT.

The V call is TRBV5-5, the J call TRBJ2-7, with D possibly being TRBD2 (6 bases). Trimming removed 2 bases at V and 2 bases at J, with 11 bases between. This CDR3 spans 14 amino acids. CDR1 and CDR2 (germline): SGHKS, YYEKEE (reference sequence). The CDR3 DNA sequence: TGTGCCAGCAGCTTAGGGACTTTCCCCTACGAGCAGTACTTC. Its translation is CASSLGTFPYEQYF.

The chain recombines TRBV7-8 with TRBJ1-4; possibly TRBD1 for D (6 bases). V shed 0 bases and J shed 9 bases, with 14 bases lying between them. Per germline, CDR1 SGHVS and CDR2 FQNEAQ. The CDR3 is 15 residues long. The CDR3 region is CASSLADLTGKKLFF. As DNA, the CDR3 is TGTGCCAGCAGCTTAGCCGACCTGACAGGCAAAAAACTGTTTTTT.

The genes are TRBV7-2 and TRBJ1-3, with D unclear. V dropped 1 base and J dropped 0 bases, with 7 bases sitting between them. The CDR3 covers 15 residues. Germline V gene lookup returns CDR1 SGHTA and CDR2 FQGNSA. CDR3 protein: CASSLVADSGNTIYF. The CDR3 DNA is TGTGCCAGCAGCTTAGTGGCGGACTCTGGAAACACCATATATTTT.

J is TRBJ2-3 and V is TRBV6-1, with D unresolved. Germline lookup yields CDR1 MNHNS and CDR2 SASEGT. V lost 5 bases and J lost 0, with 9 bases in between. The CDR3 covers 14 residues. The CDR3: CASSPGLSTDTQYF. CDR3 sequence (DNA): TGTGCCAGCAGTCCCGGGTTAAGCACAGATACGCAGTATTTT.

The CDR3 DNA follows: TGTGCCAGCAGCCAAGAAACTAGCGGGGCCTACGAGCAGTACTTC. Translating gives CASSQETSGAYEQYF. The rearrangement uses TRBV4-2 and TRBJ2-7, with 10 bases fitting TRBD2. The CDR3 runs 15 residues. V dropped 0 bases and J dropped 2; count of bases not matched to a gene: 1. Germline V gives CDR1 LGHNA, CDR2 YNFKEQ.

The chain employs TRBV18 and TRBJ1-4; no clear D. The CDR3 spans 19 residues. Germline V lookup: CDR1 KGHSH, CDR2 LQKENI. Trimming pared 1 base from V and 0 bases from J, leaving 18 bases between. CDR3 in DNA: TGTGCCAGCTCACCACGGGCGACACCTCAACCTGCAACTAATGAAAAACTGTTTTTT. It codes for CASSPRATPQPATNEKLFF.

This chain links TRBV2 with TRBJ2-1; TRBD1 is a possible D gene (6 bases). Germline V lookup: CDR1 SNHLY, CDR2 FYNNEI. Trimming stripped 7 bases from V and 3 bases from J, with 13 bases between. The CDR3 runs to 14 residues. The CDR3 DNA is TGTGCCAGCACCCGAACCAGGGGCTACAATGAGCAGTTCTTC. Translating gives CASTRTRGYNEQFF.

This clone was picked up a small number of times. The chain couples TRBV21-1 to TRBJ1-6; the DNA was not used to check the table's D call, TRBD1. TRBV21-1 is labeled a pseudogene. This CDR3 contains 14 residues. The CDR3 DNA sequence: TGTGCCAGCATAGGAGGACAGGGTATGTCACCCCTCCACTTT. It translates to CASIGGQGMSPLHF.

For the CDR3, the DNA is TGCAGCGTTGAAGCAGGGTCCTACAATGAGCAGTTCTTC. It specifies CSVEAGSYNEQFF. The chain couples TRBV29-1 to TRBJ2-1, with D maybe TRBD1 (5 bases). Trimming shortened V by 1 base and J by 1 base, and 5 bases separated the two germline ends. The CDR3 length is 13 residues. Germline CDR1 reads SQVTM; CDR2 reads ANQGSEA.

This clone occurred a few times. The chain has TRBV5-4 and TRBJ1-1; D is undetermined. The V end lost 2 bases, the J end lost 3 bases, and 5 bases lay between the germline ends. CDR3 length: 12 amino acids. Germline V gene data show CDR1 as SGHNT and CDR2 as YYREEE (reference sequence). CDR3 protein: CASSFRDTEAFF. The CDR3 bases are TGTGCCAGCAGCTTTAGAGACACTGAAGCTTTCTTT.

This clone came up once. DNA for the CDR3: TGTGCCATCGGGGCAGATAGCACAGATACGCAGTATTTT. The encoded protein is CAIGADSTDTQYF. The chain combines TRBV10-3 with TRBJ2-3; TRBD1 is a possible D gene (5 bases). V was pared by 8 bases and J by 0 bases, with 9 bases between. The CDR3 is made up of 13 amino acids. Germline CDR1 is ENHRY and CDR2 is SYGVKD.

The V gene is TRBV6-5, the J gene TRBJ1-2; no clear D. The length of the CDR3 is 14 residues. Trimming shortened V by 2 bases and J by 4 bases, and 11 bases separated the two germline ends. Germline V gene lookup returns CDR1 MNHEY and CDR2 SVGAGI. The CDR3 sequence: CASSYGGQIYGYTF. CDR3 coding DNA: TGTGCCAGCAGTTACGGAGGGCAGATCTATGGCTACACCTTC.

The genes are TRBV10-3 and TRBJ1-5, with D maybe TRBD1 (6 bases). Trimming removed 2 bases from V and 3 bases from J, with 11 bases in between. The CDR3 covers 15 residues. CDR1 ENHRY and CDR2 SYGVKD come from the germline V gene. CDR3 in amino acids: CAISEGRGNNQPQHF. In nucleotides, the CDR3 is TGTGCCATCAGTGAGGGCAGGGGAAACAATCAGCCCCAGCATTTT.

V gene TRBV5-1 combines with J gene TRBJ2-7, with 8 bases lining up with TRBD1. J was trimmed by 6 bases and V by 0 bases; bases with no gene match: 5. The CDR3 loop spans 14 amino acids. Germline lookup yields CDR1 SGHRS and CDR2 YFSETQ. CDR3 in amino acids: CASSLGTGKSEQYF. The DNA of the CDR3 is TGCGCCAGCAGCTTGGGGACAGGGAAGTCCGAGCAGTACTTC.

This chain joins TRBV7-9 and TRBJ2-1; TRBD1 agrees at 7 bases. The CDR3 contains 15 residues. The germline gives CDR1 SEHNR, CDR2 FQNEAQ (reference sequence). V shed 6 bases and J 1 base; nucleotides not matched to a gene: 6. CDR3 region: CASSFTGASYNEQFF. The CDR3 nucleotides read TGTGCCAGCAGTTTCACAGGGGCGTCCTACAATGAGCAGTTCTTC.